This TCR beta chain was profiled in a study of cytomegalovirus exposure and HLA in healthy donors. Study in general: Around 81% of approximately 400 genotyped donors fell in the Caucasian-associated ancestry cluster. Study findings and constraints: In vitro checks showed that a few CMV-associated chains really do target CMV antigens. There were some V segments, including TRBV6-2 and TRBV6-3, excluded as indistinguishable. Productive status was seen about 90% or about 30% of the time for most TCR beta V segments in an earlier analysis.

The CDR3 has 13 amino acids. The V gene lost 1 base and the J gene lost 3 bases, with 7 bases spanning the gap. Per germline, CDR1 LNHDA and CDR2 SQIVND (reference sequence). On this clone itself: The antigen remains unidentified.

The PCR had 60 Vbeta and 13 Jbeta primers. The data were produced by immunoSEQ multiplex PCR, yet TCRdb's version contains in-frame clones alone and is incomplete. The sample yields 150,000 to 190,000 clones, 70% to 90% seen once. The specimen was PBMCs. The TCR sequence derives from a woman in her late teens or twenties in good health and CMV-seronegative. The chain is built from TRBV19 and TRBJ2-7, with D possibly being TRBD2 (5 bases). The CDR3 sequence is CASSIAAGYEQYF. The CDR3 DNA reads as TGTGCCAGTAGTATAGCGGCGGGCTACGAGCAGTACTTC.